Each of the 8 T cell receptor beta chains below was sequenced from the same sample in a study of blood T cell repertoires in COVID-19. Using immunoSEQ multiplex PCR, the repertoire was profiled, and TCRdb retains in-frame clones only, with some absent. The sample lists approximately 180,000 clones, more than 75% occurring once. Sequencing used peripheral blood. These receptors all come from an older person with COVID-19, enrolled during active disease.

With regard to this clone: The junction departs from the called germline gene at one end, perhaps through a read error. The rearrangement links TRBV4-3 to TRBJ1-2; D is ambiguous. CDR3 size: 14 residues. From germline, CDR1 is LGHNA and CDR2 YSLEER. The CDR3 sequence: CASSQDGGFAAPIF. DNA of the CDR3: TGCGCCAGCAGCCAAGATGGAGGGTTTGCAGCCCCGATCTTC.

The V call is TRBV4-1, the J call TRBJ2-7; TRBD2 is a possible D gene (5 bases). The V end was cut by 4 bases, the J end by 5 bases, with 12 bases between. CDR1 is MGHRA, CDR2 YSYEKL, per germline. The CDR3 is 13 amino acids. As DNA, the CDR3 is TGCGCCAGCAGCCTCAACCGGAGGAACGAGCAGTACTTC. Translating gives CASSLNRRNEQYF.

The gene calls are TRBV6-2 or TRBV6-3 and TRBJ2-5; perhaps TRBD2 as D (6 bases). In germline, CDR1 is MNHEY, CDR2 SVGEGT. This CDR3 is built from 16 residues. Trimming left V 0 bases short and J 2 bases short, with 13 bases between. The CDR3 region has the DNA TGTGCCAGCAGTTACTCGTTAGCGGAAAAGCAAGAGACCCAGTACTTC. This translates into CASSYSLAEKQETQYF.

This chain connects TRBV28 to TRBJ1-2; D is unclear. The germline V and J ends were trimmed by 7 bases and 8 bases, with 26 bases remaining between them. The CDR3 has 16 residues. The germline CDR1 and CDR2 sequences are MDHEN and SYDVKM. CDR3 sequence (DNA): TGTGCCAGCACCCTCTACCCTGGGAGAGTGGTGAGCGGCTACACCTTC. This sequence encodes CASTLYPGRVVSGYTF.

In this sample, this clone turned up once. V and J are TRBV18 and TRBJ2-1; the match to TRBD2 covers 14 bases. Germline lookup yields CDR1 KGHSH and CDR2 LQKENI. With 8 bases clipped from V and 6 bases from J, the junction kept 6 bases outside the gene matches. This CDR3 is 15 amino acids long. The CDR3 region is CASKEGLAGVNEQFF. The CDR3 region has the DNA TGTGCCAGCAAAGAGGGACTAGCGGGAGTCAATGAGCAGTTCTTC.

The J gene is TRBJ2-3, the V gene TRBV5-1; TRBD2 matches at 8 bases. J lost 6 bases, V lost 0 bases, and 9 bases had no gene match. Germline lookup yields CDR1 SGHRS and CDR2 YFSETQ. The CDR3 runs 16 residues. The CDR3: CASSLVLTSESDTQYF. In DNA, the CDR3 is TGCGCCAGCAGCTTGGTTTTGACTAGCGAGTCGGATACGCAGTATTTT.

The chain recombines TRBV6-5 with TRBJ2-5; D unclear. Germline V gene sequence: CDR1 MNHEY, CDR2 SVGAGI. CDR3 length: 16 amino acids. V lost 2 bases and J lost 4, with 17 bases in between. The CDR3 sequence: CASSYQAVQYGETQYF. CDR3 bases: TGTGCCAGCAGTTACCAGGCAGTTCAATATGGAGAGACCCAGTACTTC.

The J gene is TRBJ2-2, the V gene TRBV9, with D perhaps TRBD1 (5 bases). The CDR3 runs to 17 residues. The V and J ends lost 0 bases and 0 bases respectively, with 12 bases between them. Germline CDR1 reads SGDLS; CDR2 reads YYNGEE. CDR3 protein: CASSVDLGLPNTGELFF. The CDR3 nucleotides read TGTGCCAGCAGCGTAGACTTGGGGCTACCGAACACCGGGGAGCTGTTTTTT. The whole variable domain, remainder taken from reference TRBV9 and TRBJ2-2, is DSGVTQTPKHLITATGQRVTLRCSPRSGDLSVYWYQQSLDQGLQFLIQYYNGEERAKGNILERFSAQQFPDLHSELNLSSLELGDSALYFCASSVDLGLPNTGELFFGEGSRLTVL.